Below are 2 T cell receptor beta chains sequenced from a single sample in a study of T cells after yellow fever vaccination. TCRdb analysed the 5' RACE reads with MiXCR anew, one entry per CDR3 protein. The profile shows 65,000 to 70,000 distinct CDR3 sequences, around 5% of them singletons. The specimen was CD4+ T cells sorted from PBMCs, collected more than 13 days after the first yellow fever vaccination. Receptors originate from a man aged 18 to 30 who received the YFV17D yellow fever vaccine.

The chain has TRBV27 and TRBJ1-6; D call uncertain. CDR1 is MNHEY and CDR2 is SMNVEV in the germline V gene (reference sequence). The V gene lost 6 bases and the J gene lost 7 bases, with 16 bases spanning the gap. The CDR3 length is 15 residues. Here the CDR3 DNA reads TGTGCCAGCAGACCACCGGGCAGAGGGAATTCACCCCTCCACTTT. Its protein is CASRPPGRGNSPLHF.

This clonotype was picked up many times. The chain carries TRBV6-2 or TRBV6-3 and TRBJ2-7; 11 nucleotides agree with TRBD2. The V segment lost 10 bases and the J segment 0 bases; nucleotides outside the gene matches: 5. In germline, CDR1 is MNHEY, CDR2 SVGEGT. The CDR3 contains 14 residues. CDR3 amino acids: CATRGTSGSYEQYF. DNA for the CDR3: TGTGCCACCCGAGGGACTAGCGGCTCCTACGAGCAGTACTTC.